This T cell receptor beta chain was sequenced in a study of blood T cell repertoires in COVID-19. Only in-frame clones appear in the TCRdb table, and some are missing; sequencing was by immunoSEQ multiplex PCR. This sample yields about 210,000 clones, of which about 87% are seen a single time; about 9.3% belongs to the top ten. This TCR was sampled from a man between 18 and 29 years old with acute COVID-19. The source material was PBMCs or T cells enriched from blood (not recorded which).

The CDR3 DNA follows: TGTGCCAGCGAGACTAGCGGAAGAACAGATACGCAGTATTTT. Translation: CASETSGRTDTQYF. The chain carries TRBV2 and TRBJ2-3; 9 bases align to TRBD2. The V gene's germline CDR1 is SNHLY and CDR2 FYNNEI. The V gene end was trimmed by 8 bases and the J gene end by 3 bases; junction bases not matched to a gene: 6. This CDR3 region has 14 residues.